A selection of T cell receptor beta chains follows, all from one sample in a study of cytomegalovirus exposure and HLA in healthy donors. TCRdb's table, derived via immunoSEQ multiplex PCR, lists solely in-frame clones and lacks some. The top ten hold around 0.74% of the sample, which has 160,000 or so clones, around 80% seen once. Sequences were obtained from PBMCs. The receptor source for this set is a woman in her 40s in good health and CMV-seronegative. CDR3s include the opening cysteine and the closing phenylalanine or tryptophan. The order of the fields is J gene, V gene, clone size, D gene, CDR3 protein, CDR3 DNA. D genes are given only for firm matches. The size entry is marked missing in some rows and otherwise reads once, few, many or a size class.

TRBJ2-2,TRBV6-5,.,.,CAIALGGSNTGELFF,TGTGCCATCGCCCTCGGGGGTTCTAACACCGGGGAGCTGTTTTTT
TRBJ2-2,TRBV28,.,TRBD1,CASKDRGTGELFF,TGTGCCAGCAAGGACAGGGGCACCGGGGAGCTGTTTTTT
TRBJ1-2,TRBV18,.,.,CASSPLRGGDIGFYGYTF,TGTGCCAGCTCACCACTTCGCGGTGGGGACATTGGCTTCTATGGCTACACCTTC
TRBJ2-3,TRBV5-6,.,.,CASSLTRQVSTDTQYF,TGTGCCAGCAGCTTAACCCGACAGGTCAGCACAGATACGCAGTATTTT
TRBJ2-6,TRBV5-6,.,TRBD1,CASSTGQGARGANVLTF,TGTGCCAGCAGCACCGGACAGGGGGCGCGTGGGGCCAACGTCCTGACTTTC
TRBJ1-1,TRBV7-9,many,.,CASSSRENTEAFF,TGTGCCAGCAGTTCTCGAGAGAACACTGAAGCTTTCTTT
TRBJ1-2,TRBV10-3,.,.,CAINTGFDYGYTF,TGTGCCATCAACACAGGGTTTGACTATGGCTACACCTTC
TRBJ1-2,TRBV5-6,.,.,CASSLVSGDNYGYTF,TGTGCCAGCAGCTTGGTTTCAGGGGACAACTATGGCTACACCTTC
TRBJ2-1,TRBV6-1,.,TRBD1,CASRNRGPSYNEQFF,TGTGCCAGCAGGAACAGGGGTCCCTCCTACAATGAGCAGTTCTTC
TRBJ1-5,TRBV19,.,.,CASSLGPYSQPQHF,TGTGCCAGTAGTTTAGGACCATACAGTCAGCCCCAGCATTTT
TRBJ1-2,TRBV19,.,.,CASSIGRRGYTF,TGTGCCAGTAGTATAGGACGCAGGGGCTACACCTTC
TRBJ1-5,TRBV7-2,.,TRBD1,CASSARGQKGRPQHF,TGTGCCAGCAGCGCGAGGGGGCAGAAGGGACGGCCCCAGCATTTT
TRBJ2-2,TRBV6-5,.,.,CASRGVTGPAGELFF,TGTGCCAGCAGGGGGGTGACAGGCCCCGCCGGGGAGCTGTTTTTT
TRBJ2-5,TRBV7-2,.,.,CASSLARAGGETQYF,TGTGCCAGCAGCTTAGCGCGTGCGGGCGGGGAGACCCAGTACTTC
TRBJ1-2,TRBV11-2,.,.,CASSFGGGYGYTF,TGTGCCAGCAGCTTCGGGGGAGGCTATGGCTACACCTTC
TRBJ2-5,TRBV6-1,.,.,CASARGSQETQYF,TGTGCCAGCGCTAGGGGGTCCCAAGAGACCCAGTACTTC
TRBJ2-7,TRBV19,few,.,CASSQDIYEQYF,TGTGCCAGTAGTCAGGATATCTACGAGCAGTACTTC
TRBJ1-6,TRBV27,.,TRBD1,CASSSDRGFGYNSPLHF,TGTGCCAGCAGTTCGGACAGGGGTTTCGGGTATAATTCACCCCTCCACTTT
TRBJ2-3,TRBV5-4,.,TRBD2,CASSLDGGGTDTQYF,TGTGCCAGCAGCTTGGACGGGGGGGGTACAGATACGCAGTATTTT
TRBJ2-1,TRBV19,.,.,CASSIALAVPPGEQFF,TGTGCCAGTAGTATAGCCTTAGCGGTTCCCCCGGGGGAGCAGTTCTTC
TRBJ1-2,TRBV28,.,.,CASALNPNYGYTF,TGTGCCAGCGCGTTGAACCCTAACTATGGCTACACCTTC